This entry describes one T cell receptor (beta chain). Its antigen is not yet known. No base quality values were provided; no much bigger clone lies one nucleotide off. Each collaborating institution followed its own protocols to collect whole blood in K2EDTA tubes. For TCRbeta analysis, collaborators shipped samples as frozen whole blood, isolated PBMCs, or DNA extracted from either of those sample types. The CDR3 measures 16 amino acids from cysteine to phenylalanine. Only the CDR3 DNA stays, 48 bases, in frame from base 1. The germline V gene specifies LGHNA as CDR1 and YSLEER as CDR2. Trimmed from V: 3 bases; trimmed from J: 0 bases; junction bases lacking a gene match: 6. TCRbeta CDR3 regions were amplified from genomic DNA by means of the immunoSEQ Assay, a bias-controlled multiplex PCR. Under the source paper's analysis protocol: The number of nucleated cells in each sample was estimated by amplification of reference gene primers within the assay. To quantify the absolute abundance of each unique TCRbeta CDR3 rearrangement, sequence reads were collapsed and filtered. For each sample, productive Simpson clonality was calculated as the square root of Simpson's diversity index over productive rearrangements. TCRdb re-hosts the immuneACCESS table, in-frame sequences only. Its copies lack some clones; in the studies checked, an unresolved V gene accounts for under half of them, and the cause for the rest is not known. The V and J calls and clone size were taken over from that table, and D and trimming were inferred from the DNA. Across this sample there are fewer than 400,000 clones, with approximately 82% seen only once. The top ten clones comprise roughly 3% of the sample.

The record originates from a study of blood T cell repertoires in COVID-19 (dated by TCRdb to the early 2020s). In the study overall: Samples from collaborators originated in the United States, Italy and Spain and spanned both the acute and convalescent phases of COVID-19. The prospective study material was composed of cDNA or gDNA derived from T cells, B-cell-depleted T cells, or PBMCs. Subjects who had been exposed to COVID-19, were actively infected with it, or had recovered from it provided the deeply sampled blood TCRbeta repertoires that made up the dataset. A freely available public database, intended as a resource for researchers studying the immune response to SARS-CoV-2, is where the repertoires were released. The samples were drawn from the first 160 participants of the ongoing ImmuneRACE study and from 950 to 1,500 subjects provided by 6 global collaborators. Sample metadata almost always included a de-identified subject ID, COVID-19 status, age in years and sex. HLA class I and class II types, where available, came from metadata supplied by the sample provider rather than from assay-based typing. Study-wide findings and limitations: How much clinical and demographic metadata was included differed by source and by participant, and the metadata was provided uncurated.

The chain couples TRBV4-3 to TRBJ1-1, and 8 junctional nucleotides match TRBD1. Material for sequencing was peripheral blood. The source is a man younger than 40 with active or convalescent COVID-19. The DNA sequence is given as TGCGCCAGCAGCCAGAGGACAGGGACTTTGAACACTGAAGCTTTCTTT. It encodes CASSQRTGTLNTEAFF.